This TCR beta chain emerged from a study of shared T cell receptors in the human thymus. The CDR3 is made up of 12 amino acids. V lost 0 bases, J lost 10 bases, and 8 bases lay in between. Germline V gene data show CDR1 as LGHNA and CDR2 as YSLEER. Sequenced by immunoSEQ multiplex PCR; TCRdb stores in-frame clones only, minus some. The sample lists hundreds of thousands of clones, roughly 94% seen once, with 0.015% to 0.025% in the top ten. The V call is TRBV4-3, the J call TRBJ2-3; possibly TRBD2 for D (5 bases). Material: thymocytes. The sequence was obtained from a human donor. The CDR3 nucleotides are TGCGCCAGCAGCCAAGATAAGGGAGCGCAGTATTTT. The encoded protein is CASSQDKGAQYF.